One and the same sample provided the 25 T cell receptor beta chains below, sequenced in a study of cytotoxic CD8 clonotypes in ibrutinib-treated CLL. Generated by immunoSEQ multiplex PCR, the TCRdb table keeps only in-frame clones and is missing some. The sample lists approximately 70,000 clones, 70% to 90% seen once, with under 8.5% in the top ten. The sample was PBMCs, taken at disease progression, from a patient treated with ibrutinib. The receptor set was obtained from a human donor with chronic lymphocytic leukemia.

J is TRBJ1-5 and V is TRBV7-9, with D hard to call. CDR3 length: 15 residues. V was shortened by 1 base and J by 7 bases, with 14 bases between the two germline ends. Germline V gene sequence: CDR1 SEHNR, CDR2 FQNEAQ (reference sequence). For the CDR3, the DNA is TGTGCCAGCAGCTTAGGAAGGTCCGGTGGCCAGCCCCAGCATTTT. Translated, it gives CASSLGRSGGQPQHF. Drawing the rest from reference TRBV7-9 and TRBJ1-5, the complete variable domain is DTGVSQNPRHKITKRGQNVTFRCDPISEHNRLYWYRQTLGQGPEFLTYFQNEAQLEKSRLLSDRFSAERPKGSFSTLEIQRTEQGDSAMYLCASSLGRSGGQPQHFGDGTRLSIL.

The V and J genes are TRBV19 and TRBJ1-3; D gene ambiguous. Trimming cost V 8 bases and J 0 bases, with 20 bases left between them. CDR3 length: 17 amino acids. Germline CDR1 reads LNHDA; CDR2 reads SQIVND (reference sequence). CDR3 nucleotide sequence: TGTGCCAGTCGCGAGTTGGCAGCGAGGACCTCTGGAAACACCATATATTTT. Its translation: CASRELAARTSGNTIYF.

The chain links TRBV10-3 to TRBJ1-2, with TRBD1 matching over 9 bases. Germline V gene data show CDR1 as ENHRY and CDR2 as SYGVKD. The CDR3 runs 18 residues. V lost 0 bases, J lost 3 bases, and 11 bases stayed unmatched. The CDR3 DNA is TGTGCCATCAGTGAGTCGACCTTGGGACAGGGCGGGGACTATGGCTACACCTTC. Its translation is CAISESTLGQGGDYGYTF.

The CDR3, as DNA: TGTGCCAGCAGCTTAGCCGACAGGGATGACACTGAAGCTTTCTTT. Its translation: CASSLADRDDTEAFF. This chain uses TRBV7-9 with TRBJ1-1, with 7 bases fitting TRBD1. The CDR3 totals 15 residues. The ends lost 0 bases at V and 3 bases at J; junction bases unmatched: 4. CDR1 SEHNR and CDR2 FQNEAQ come from the germline V gene (reference sequence).

Remarks on this clone: The junction and the germline gene differ at one end; a read error may be behind it. The rearrangement links TRBV5-1 to TRBJ1-2; unclear D gene. The germline V gene encodes CDR1 SGHRS and CDR2 YFSETQ. The CDR3 consists of 14 residues. DNA for the CDR3: TGCGCCAGCCGTCCTACCGGGCCCGGTACAGCTTCAGTCTTC. This sequence encodes CASRPTGPGTASVF.

The chain employs TRBV30 and TRBJ2-7; 10 positions agree with TRBD2. Germline CDR1 is GTSNPN and CDR2 is SVGIG (reference sequence). With V trimmed by 2 bases and J by 7 bases, 2 bases remained unmatched. This CDR3 region has 12 residues. The CDR3 DNA reads as TGTGCCTGGAGTCGTAGCGGGGGGGAGCAGTACTTC. It specifies CAWSRSGGEQYF.

The V and J genes are TRBV2 and TRBJ2-7; 11 positions agree with TRBD2. Germline V lookup: CDR1 SNHLY, CDR2 FYNNEI. The CDR3 consists of 15 residues. Trimming took 6 bases from V and 0 from J; bases not matched to a gene: 4. For the CDR3, the DNA is TGTGCCAGCAGCGGACTAGCGGGCGACTCCTACGAGCAGTACTTC. Protein: CASSGLAGDSYEQYF.

The chain carries TRBV27 and TRBJ2-7; D gene uncertain. The germline V and J ends were trimmed by 7 bases and 3 bases, with 22 bases remaining between them. The germline V gene has CDR1 MNHEY and CDR2 SMNVEV (reference sequence). This CDR3 has 16 amino acids. As DNA, the CDR3 is TGTGCCAGCAATCCCTACGTCGTAAGGGTTAGCTACGAGCAGTACTTC. Amino acid sequence: CASNPYVVRVSYEQYF.

This chain joins TRBV4-1 and TRBJ2-6; TRBD1 matches 7 bases. This CDR3 contains 18 residues. CDR1 and CDR2 (germline): MGHRA, YSYEKL. After removal of 4 bases from V and 3 bases from J, the junction contained 12 bases not matched to a gene. CDR3 sequence reads: CASSRAIGGAGGANVLTF. The CDR3 DNA is TGCGCCAGCAGCCGAGCAATAGGGGGCGCAGGTGGGGCCAACGTCCTGACTTTC.

In this sample, this clone turned up once. The chain is built from TRBV25-1 and TRBJ2-7; 7 nucleotides match TRBD1. Per the germline V gene, CDR1 is MGHDK and CDR2 is SYGVNS. Trimming removed 10 bases from V and 1 base from J; junction bases left unmatched: 1. This CDR3 is 11 amino acids long. The CDR3, as DNA: TGTGCCACGGGACAGTCCTACGAGCAGTACTTC. This sequence encodes CATGQSYEQYF.

The chain couples TRBV11-2 to TRBJ1-4; D gene unclear. Germline V CDR1 and CDR2: SGHAT, FQNNGV. This CDR3 region has 15 residues. Trimming left V 1 base short and J 5 bases short, with 11 bases between. CDR3 loop: CASSLGNGRNEKLFF. In DNA form, the CDR3 reads TGTGCCAGCAGCTTAGGTAACGGAAGAAATGAAAAACTGTTTTTT.

V gene TRBV19 combines with J gene TRBJ2-1, with 8 positions matching TRBD2. Losses at the gene ends were 2 bases for V and 8 bases for J; bases not matched to a gene: 14. This CDR3 has 17 amino acids. The germline V gene encodes CDR1 LNHDA and CDR2 SQIVND (reference sequence). CDR3 loop: CASSIRERERALDEQFF. DNA for the CDR3: TGTGCCAGTAGTATAAGGGAGCGGGAGCGGGCTCTGGATGAGCAGTTCTTC.

The J gene is TRBJ1-4, the V gene TRBV5-4, with D tentatively TRBD1 (5 bases). Looked up from germline, CDR1 is SGHNT and CDR2 is YYREEE (reference sequence). V was shortened by 2 bases and J by 4 bases, with 12 bases between the two germline ends. CDR3 length: 15 residues. The CDR3 sequence is CASSLRAGRNEKLFF. The DNA of the CDR3 is TGTGCCAGCAGCTTACGGGCAGGGCGTAATGAAAAACTGTTTTTT.

The rearrangement joins TRBV28 to TRBJ1-3; D not resolved. The CDR3 extends over 11 amino acids. In germline, CDR1 is MDHEN, CDR2 SYDVKM. V dropped 1 base and J dropped 6 bases, with 1 base sitting between them. This CDR3 reads CASSLSNTIYF. CDR3 nucleotides: TGTGCCAGCAGTTTATCAAACACCATATATTTT.

The rearrangement uses TRBV6-5 and TRBJ1-2; 10 bases agree with TRBD1. Germline CDR1 and CDR2: MNHEY and SVGAGI. The CDR3 is 14 residues long. Trimming removed 6 bases from V and 3 bases from J; junction bases left unmatched: 4. The CDR3 sequence: CASRKTGGDYGYTF. DNA for the CDR3: TGTGCCAGCAGAAAGACAGGGGGCGACTATGGCTACACCTTC.

This clone was recorded once. This chain uses TRBV29-1 with TRBJ1-1; D is perhaps TRBD1 (5 bases). The V gene's germline CDR1 is SQVTM and CDR2 ANQGSEA. The CDR3 length is 14 residues. Trimming pared 4 bases from V and 5 bases from J, leaving 17 bases between. This CDR3 is CSVADTREGTEAFF. The CDR3 DNA sequence: TGCAGCGTTGCGGACACTAGAGAGGGGACTGAAGCTTTCTTT. Based on the CDR3 plus reference TRBV29-1 and TRBJ1-1, the full variable domain is SAVISQKPSRDICQRGTSLTIQCQVDSQVTMMFWYRQQPGQSLTLIATANQGSEATYESGFVIDKFPISRPNLTFSTLTVSNMSPEDSSIYLCSVADTREGTEAFFGQGTRLTVV.

V gene TRBV19 combines with J gene TRBJ1-1, with 9 bases lining up with TRBD1. Germline lookup yields CDR1 LNHDA and CDR2 SQIVND (reference sequence). Trimming at V came to 6 bases and at J to 7 bases, leaving 15 bases not matched to a gene. The CDR3 is 16 residues long. The DNA for the CDR3 is TGTGCCAGTAGACCTTATGGATCACAGGGGGCCGGTGAAGCTTTCTTT. Translating gives CASRPYGSQGAGEAFF.

This clone was counted a few times. The V and J genes are TRBV18 and TRBJ2-7; 7 bases match TRBD1. Germline V gene lookup returns CDR1 KGHSH and CDR2 LQKENI. The length of the CDR3 is 13 residues. After removal of 6 bases from V and 4 bases from J, the junction contained 6 bases not matched to a gene. CDR3 nucleotides: TGTGCCAGCTCCCGACAGGGCCTGTACGAGCAGTACTTC. Translation: CASSRQGLYEQYF.

The chain combines TRBV7-9 with TRBJ2-2; no clear D. Trimming shortened V by 6 bases and J by 6 bases, and 20 bases separated the two germline ends. Germline V gives CDR1 SEHNR, CDR2 FQNEAQ (reference sequence). The CDR3 is 16 residues long. The CDR3, as DNA: TGTGCCAGCAGTCCCGACCCTCGGTTAGGTTCCGGGGAGCTGTTTTTT. It encodes CASSPDPRLGSGELFF.

The V call is TRBV28, the J call TRBJ2-3; 11 positions agree with TRBD2. V lost 8 bases and J lost 0; bases outside the gene matches: 10. Germline loops: CDR1 MDHEN, CDR2 SYDVKM. This CDR3 comprises 17 residues. CDR3 DNA: TGTGCCAGCCGGGGACTAGCGGACTACTCTAGCACAGATACGCAGTATTTT. As protein: CASRGLADYSSTDTQYF.

V gene TRBV6-1 combines with J gene TRBJ2-3; no definite D call. The CDR3 runs to 12 residues. V lost 4 bases, J lost 4 bases, and 6 bases lay in between. Germline CDR1 is MNHNS and CDR2 is SASEGT. CDR3 in amino acids: CASSASADTQYF. The CDR3 coding sequence is TGTGCCAGCAGTGCTAGTGCAGATACGCAGTATTTT.

V usage is TRBV2 and J usage is TRBJ1-1; D gene unclear. V was pared by 5 bases and J by 2 bases, with 15 bases between. Germline loops: CDR1 SNHLY, CDR2 FYNNEI. The CDR3 is 15 amino acids. The CDR3 is CASSFGRSRNTEAFF. The CDR3 region has the DNA TGTGCCAGCAGTTTTGGGAGGTCAAGAAACACTGAAGCTTTCTTT.

The chain couples TRBV19 to TRBJ2-1, with 7 bases aligning to TRBD1. The CDR3 loop spans 14 amino acids. Per germline, CDR1 LNHDA and CDR2 SQIVND (reference sequence). J lost 6 bases, V lost 6 bases, and 8 bases had no gene match. CDR3 DNA sequence: TGTGCCAGTAGGCTGACAGGGTTCCTCAATGAGCAGTTCTTC. Translating it yields CASRLTGFLNEQFF. The full variable domain, rest sourced from reference TRBV19 and TRBJ2-1, is DGGITQSPKYLFRKEGQNVTLSCEQNLNHDAMYWYRQDPGQGLRLIYYSQIVNDFQKGDIAEGYSVSREKKESFPLTVTSAQKNPTAFYLCASRLTGFLNEQFFGPGTRLTVL.

The rearrangement links TRBV7-8 to TRBJ2-7; 7 bases are shared with TRBD1. CDR1 is SGHVS, CDR2 FQNEAQ, per germline. With 2 bases clipped from V and 3 bases from J, the junction kept 7 bases outside the gene matches. The CDR3 has 15 amino acids. CDR3 in amino acids: CASSLPEGQSYEQYF. The CDR3 bases are TGTGCCAGCAGCTTACCCGAGGGACAGAGCTACGAGCAGTACTTC.

J is TRBJ1-1 and V is TRBV5-8; tentative D call: TRBD1 (6 bases). Trimming removed 4 bases at V and 1 base at J, with 14 bases between. CDR1 and CDR2 from the germline V gene are SGHTS and YDEGEE. CDR3 length: 15 amino acids. CDR3 bases: TGTGCCAGCAGCCCAAGGGGGGTGGGGAACACTGAAGCTTTCTTT. As protein: CASSPRGVGNTEAFF.